The clone carrying this T cell receptor (beta chain) occurred once. Profiling relied on immunoSEQ multiplex PCR, and the TCRdb table lists in-frame clones only, not all of them. The sample gives more than 55,000 clones, 90% to 95% of which show up once; less than 3% is in the top ten. This specimen comes from a study of T cell changes during pregnancy in multiple sclerosis. Germline V gene sequence: CDR1 SEHNR, CDR2 FQNEAQ (reference sequence). This CDR3 spans 15 amino acids. The V and J ends lost 5 bases and 6 bases respectively, with 17 bases between them. V gene TRBV7-9 combines with J gene TRBJ2-1, with D perhaps TRBD2 (6 bases). The TCR was taken from a female donor with multiple sclerosis, enrolled in a pregnancy study. The specimen comprised CD8+ T cells from peripheral blood mononuclear cells, sampled after pregnancy. This chain's CDR3 is CASSPPSDYPNEQFF. As DNA, the CDR3 is TGTGCCAGCAGCCCCCCTTCGGACTACCCCAATGAGCAGTTCTTC.